This T cell receptor (beta chain) was identified during a study of cytomegalovirus exposure and HLA in healthy donors. The CDR3 sequence is 13 residues long. Unmatched junction bases numbered 5, after V lost 7 bases and J lost 3 bases. Germline CDR1 is SGHAT and CDR2 is FQNNGV. Worth noting for this clone: Its antigen is currently unknown.

A multiplex PCR was run with 60 Vbeta primers and 13 Jbeta primers. This table comes from immunoSEQ multiplex PCR, and its TCRdb copy is limited to in-frame clones, with some not included. The sample lists more than 150,000 clones, around 85% occurring once. Study-wide results and caveats: Donor immune exposure was known only as CMV serostatus. A later analysis found TCR association rates differed by HLA locus, highest for DRB1 and lowest for HLA-C. TRBV6-2, TRBV6-3 and some other V segments were excluded as indistinguishable.

The receptor comes from a man aged 40-55 years in good health and CMV-seropositive. The chain uses TRBV11-2 and TRBJ2-7; 8 positions agree with TRBD2. Sequencing was carried out using PBMCs. CDR3 DNA: TGTGCCAGCACCCGGGCGGGGGGCTACGAGCAGTACTTC. Translated: CASTRAGGYEQYF.